Listed below are T cell receptor beta chains from one sample, sequenced in a study of shared clonotypes between healthy human individuals. The data were produced by immunoSEQ multiplex PCR, yet TCRdb's version contains in-frame clones alone and is incomplete. The table includes about 320,000 clones, more than 75% detected once. The sequencing input was memory CD8+ T cells sorted from blood. All receptors come from a man in his late teens or twenties in good health. Each CDR3 is given with its conserved first and last residue. D genes are given only for firm matches. Some rows mark clone size as missing; the rest say once, few, many or name a class of expanded clone.

j_gene: TRBJ2-3
v_gene: TRBV7-2
d_gene: .
abundance: .
CDR3aa: CASSLGRGNTDTQYF
CDR3nt: TGTGCCAGCAGCTTAGGTCGGGGAAACACAGATACGCAGTATTTT

j_gene: TRBJ2-2
v_gene: TRBV7-2
d_gene: .
abundance: .
CDR3aa: CASSPMTALNTGELFF
CDR3nt: TGTGCCAGCAGCCCGATGACAGCTCTAAACACCGGGGAGCTGTTTTTT

j_gene: TRBJ1-3
v_gene: TRBV30
d_gene: .
abundance: .
CDR3aa: CACLQRDSGNTIYF
CDR3nt: TGTGCCTGCCTCCAACGGGACTCTGGAAACACCATATATTTT

j_gene: TRBJ2-7
v_gene: TRBV30
d_gene: .
abundance: .
CDR3aa: CAWSPLPQGSSYEQYF
CDR3nt: TGTGCCTGGAGTCCCCTCCCTCAGGGCAGCTCCTACGAGCAGTACTTC

j_gene: TRBJ1-1
v_gene: TRBV28
d_gene: .
abundance: .
CDR3aa: CASGRGTEAFF
CDR3nt: TGTGCCAGCGGTAGAGGGACTGAAGCTTTCTTT

j_gene: TRBJ1-1
v_gene: TRBV7-6
d_gene: .
abundance: .
CDR3aa: CASSRGMNTEAFF
CDR3nt: TGTGCCAGCAGCAGGGGAATGAACACTGAAGCTTTCTTT

j_gene: TRBJ2-5
v_gene: TRBV6-5
d_gene: TRBD2
abundance: .
CDR3aa: CASSSGLSQYF
CDR3nt: TGTGCCAGCAGTTCGGGACTATCCCAGTACTTC

j_gene: TRBJ1-1
v_gene: TRBV9
d_gene: TRBD1
abundance: .
CDR3aa: CASSTGGGTEAFF
CDR3nt: TGTGCCAGCAGTACAGGGGGCGGCACTGAAGCTTTCTTT

j_gene: TRBJ2-7
v_gene: TRBV5-1
d_gene: .
abundance: once
CDR3aa: CASSLAQGSFYEQYF
CDR3nt: TGCGCCAGCAGCTTGGCCCAAGGATCGTTTTACGAGCAGTACTTC

j_gene: TRBJ1-2
v_gene: TRBV6-5
d_gene: .
abundance: .
CDR3aa: CASSYSSGLNYGYTF
CDR3nt: TGTGCCAGCAGTTACTCGTCAGGGTTGAACTATGGCTACACCTTC

j_gene: TRBJ1-5
v_gene: TRBV28
d_gene: .
abundance: .
CDR3aa: CASSFGGMDQPQHF
CDR3nt: TGTGCCAGCAGTTTCGGGGGAATGGATCAGCCCCAGCATTTT

j_gene: TRBJ2-7
v_gene: TRBV10-3
d_gene: .
abundance: .
CDR3aa: CAISKEDGASSYEQYF
CDR3nt: TGTGCCATCAGCAAGGAGGACGGAGCGAGCTCCTACGAGCAGTACTTC

j_gene: TRBJ2-7
v_gene: TRBV27
d_gene: .
abundance: .
CDR3aa: CASSLGSTYEQYF
CDR3nt: TGTGCCAGCAGTTTAGGTAGTACCTACGAGCAGTACTTC

j_gene: TRBJ1-2
v_gene: TRBV6-5
d_gene: .
abundance: .
CDR3aa: CASSPTVVRDGYTF
CDR3nt: TGTGCCAGCAGTCCGACGGTGGTGAGGGATGGCTACACCTTC

j_gene: TRBJ2-7
v_gene: TRBV5-8
d_gene: .
abundance: few
CDR3aa: CASSSETYRFSYEQYF
CDR3nt: TGTGCCAGCAGCTCCGAAACCTACAGGTTCTCCTACGAGCAGTACTTC

j_gene: TRBJ2-3
v_gene: TRBV5-1
d_gene: .
abundance: .
CDR3aa: CASRWDALTDTQYF
CDR3nt: TGCGCCAGCAGATGGGACGCCCTCACAGATACGCAGTATTTT

j_gene: TRBJ2-7
v_gene: TRBV9
d_gene: .
abundance: .
CDR3aa: CASSVGYRQAYEQYF
CDR3nt: TGTGCCAGCAGCGTAGGCTACAGGCAGGCCTACGAGCAGTACTTC

j_gene: TRBJ1-2
v_gene: TRBV4-1
d_gene: .
abundance: .
CDR3aa: CASSQGPRDTAYGYTF
CDR3nt: TGCGCCAGCAGCCAAGGGCCCCGGGACACCGCCTATGGCTACACCTTC

j_gene: TRBJ2-7
v_gene: TRBV27
d_gene: .
abundance: .
CDR3aa: CASSNFYEQYF
CDR3nt: TGTGCCAGCAGCAACTTCTACGAGCAGTACTTC

j_gene: TRBJ2-7
v_gene: TRBV7-8
d_gene: TRBD1
abundance: many
CDR3aa: CASSQGQAIGYF
CDR3nt: TGTGCCAGCAGCCAAGGACAGGCTATAGGGTACTTC

j_gene: TRBJ2-7
v_gene: TRBV18
d_gene: .
abundance: once
CDR3aa: CASSQTGSSYEQYF
CDR3nt: TGTGCCAGCTCACAAACAGGGTCGTCCTACGAGCAGTACTTC

j_gene: TRBJ1-5
v_gene: TRBV27
d_gene: .
abundance: .
CDR3aa: CASSLTGAMDNQPQHF
CDR3nt: TGTGCCAGCAGCCTGACCGGGGCGATGGACAATCAGCCCCAGCATTTT

j_gene: TRBJ2-7
v_gene: TRBV10-3
d_gene: TRBD1
abundance: .
CDR3aa: CATEGQGGEQYF
CDR3nt: TGTGCCACCGAGGGACAGGGTGGCGAGCAGTACTTC

j_gene: TRBJ2-3
v_gene: TRBV4-3
d_gene: .
abundance: .
CDR3aa: CASSRAWDTDTQYF
CDR3nt: TGCGCCAGCAGCCGAGCGTGGGACACAGATACGCAGTATTTT

j_gene: TRBJ1-6
v_gene: TRBV7-9
d_gene: .
abundance: .
CDR3aa: CASSPGVGFSPLHF
CDR3nt: TGTGCCAGCAGTCCGGGGGTCGGGTTTTCACCCCTCCACTTT